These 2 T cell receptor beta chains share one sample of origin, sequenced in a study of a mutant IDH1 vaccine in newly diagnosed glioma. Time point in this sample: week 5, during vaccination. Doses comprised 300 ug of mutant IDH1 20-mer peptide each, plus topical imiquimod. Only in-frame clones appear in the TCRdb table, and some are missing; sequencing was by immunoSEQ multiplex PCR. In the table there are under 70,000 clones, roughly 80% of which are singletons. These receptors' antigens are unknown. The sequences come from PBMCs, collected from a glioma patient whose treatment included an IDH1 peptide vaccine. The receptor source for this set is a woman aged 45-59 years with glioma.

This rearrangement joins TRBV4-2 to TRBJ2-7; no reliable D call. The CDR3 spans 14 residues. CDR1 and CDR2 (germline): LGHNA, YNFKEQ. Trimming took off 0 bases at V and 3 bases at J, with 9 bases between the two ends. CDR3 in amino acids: CASSQDILSYEQYF. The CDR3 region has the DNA TGTGCCAGCAGCCAAGATATTCTAAGCTACGAGCAGTACTTC.

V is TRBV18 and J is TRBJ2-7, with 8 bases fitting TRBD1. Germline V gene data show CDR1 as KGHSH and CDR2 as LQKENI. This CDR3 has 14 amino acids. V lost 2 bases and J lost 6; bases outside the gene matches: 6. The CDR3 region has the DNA TGTGCCAGCTCACCAACAGGGGGATTAAGCGAGCAGTACTTC. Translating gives CASSPTGGLSEQYF.